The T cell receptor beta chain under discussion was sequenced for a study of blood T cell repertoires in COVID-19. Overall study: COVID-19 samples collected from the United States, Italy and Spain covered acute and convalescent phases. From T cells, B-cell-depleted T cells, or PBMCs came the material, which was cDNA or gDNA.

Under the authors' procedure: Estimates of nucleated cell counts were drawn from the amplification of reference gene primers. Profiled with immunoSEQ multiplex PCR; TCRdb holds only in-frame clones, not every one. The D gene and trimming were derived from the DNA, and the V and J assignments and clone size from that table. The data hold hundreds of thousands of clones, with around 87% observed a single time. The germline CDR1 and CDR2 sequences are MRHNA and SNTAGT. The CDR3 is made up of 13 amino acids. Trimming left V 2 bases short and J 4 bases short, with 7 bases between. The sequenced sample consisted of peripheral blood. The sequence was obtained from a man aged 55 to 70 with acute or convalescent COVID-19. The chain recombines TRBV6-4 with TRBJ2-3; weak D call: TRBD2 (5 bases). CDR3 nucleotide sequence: TGTGCCAGCAGTGACGAGGGCCCAGATACGCAGTATTTT. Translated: CASSDEGPDTQYF.